A selection of T cell receptor beta chains follows, all from one sample in a study of T cell responses to AZD1222 COVID-19 vaccine. The protocol was immunoSEQ multiplex PCR, while the TCRdb copy is restricted to in-frame clones and leaves out a portion. The sample lists about 99,000 clones, 70% to 90% occurring once. Sequenced material: peripheral blood, taken on day 0 of AZD1222 vaccination. The source is an adult in good health. CDR3s include the opening cysteine and the closing phenylalanine or tryptophan. A D gene is named only where the DNA matches it firmly. Clone size is given for some rows only: seen once, a few or many times, or a class if the clone is expanded.

TRBJ1-5	TRBV19	TRBD1	.	CASSPTGWQPQHF	TGTGCCAGTAGCCCGACAGGGTGGCAGCCCCAGCATTTT
TRBJ1-3	TRBV25-1	.	.	CASSGKSGNTIYF	TGTGCCAGCAGTGGAAAATCGGGAAACACCATATATTTT
TRBJ1-1	TRBV5-4	.	.	CASSFGPAGVTEAFF	TGTGCCAGCAGCTTTGGACCCGCTGGTGTCACTGAAGCTTTCTTT
TRBJ1-5	TRBV6-2/TRBV6-3	.	.	CASSQPDLSQPQHF	TGTGCCAGCAGTCAACCGGACCTCTCCCAGCCCCAGCATTTT
TRBJ1-3	TRBV9	.	.	CASSATSGFSGNTIYF	TGTGCCAGCAGCGCAACGAGCGGGTTCTCTGGAAACACCATATATTTT
TRBJ2-3	TRBV7-6	.	.	CASSLLVGATDTQYF	TGTGCCAGCAGCTTATTAGTGGGGGCGACAGATACGCAGTATTTT
TRBJ1-1	TRBV4-3	TRBD1	few	CASSQGGGDREAFF	TGCGCCAGCAGCCAAGGTGGGGGGGACAGAGAAGCTTTCTTT
TRBJ2-1	TRBV25-1	.	.	CASSETSYNEQFF	TGTGCCAGCAGTGAAACTTCTTACAATGAGCAGTTCTTC
TRBJ2-3	TRBV5-1	.	.	CASSLAGRSSTDTQYF	TGTGCCAGCAGCTTGGCCGGGAGATCTAGCACAGATACGCAGTATTTT
TRBJ1-4	TRBV21-1	.	.	CASSKERGGAWSNEKLFF	TGTGCCAGCAGCAAAGAACGGGGGGGCGCTTGGTCTAATGAAAAACTGTTTTTT
TRBJ2-1	TRBV6-5	TRBD2	.	CASRLADSYNEQFF	TGTGCCAGCCGACTAGCGGATTCCTACAATGAGCAGTTCTTC
TRBJ1-4	TRBV5-5	.	few	CASSLFISEKLFF	TGTGCCAGCAGCTTGTTTATCAGTGAAAAACTGTTTTTT
TRBJ1-1	TRBV5-6	.	.	CASSYQYNTEAFF	TGTGCCAGCAGCTACCAATACAACACTGAAGCTTTCTTT
TRBJ2-1	TRBV20-1	.	once	CSASRSGPISYNEQFF	TGCAGTGCTAGTCGATCGGGACCCATCTCCTACAATGAGCAGTTCTTC